The next 14 T cell receptor beta chains were all read from a single sample in a study of T-cell memory formation after mild COVID-19. TCRdb re-derived calls from the 5' RACE reads in MiXCR, one entry per CDR3 protein. This sample has hundreds of thousands of distinct CDR3 sequences; roughly 18% occur once, and the top ten carry approximately 21%. Sample: PBMCs or a T cell subset sorted from them (not recorded which). These receptors came from a man between 18 and 29 years old who had mild COVID-19 (a few samples of this study predate the infection). Cell type and time point are not known.

V is TRBV29-1 and J is TRBJ2-2, with D possibly matching TRBD2 (5 bases). With 4 bases removed from V and 7 bases from J, the gap between germline ends came to 19 bases. The CDR3 has 15 amino acids. Germline CDR1 reads SQVTM; CDR2 reads ANQGSEA. In DNA form, the CDR3 reads TGCAGCGTTGGAGGGTTTGAAGGGTGGAGCGGGGAGCTGTTTTTT. It codes for CSVGGFEGWSGELFF.

This sequence joins TRBV7-3 and TRBJ1-1, with unresolved D. This CDR3 spans 15 amino acids. Germline CDR1 is SGHTA and CDR2 is FQGTGA. The V and J ends lost 2 bases and 0 bases respectively, with 10 bases between them. The CDR3 protein is CASSLDPILNTEAFF. The CDR3, as DNA: TGTGCCAGCAGCTTAGACCCAATCCTGAACACTGAAGCTTTCTTT.

This clonotype was recorded at least ten times. The chain links TRBV5-1 to TRBJ2-7; D gene uncertain. The germline V gene encodes CDR1 SGHRS and CDR2 YFSETQ. Trimming took 0 bases from V and 1 from J, leaving 11 bases between them. This CDR3 is built from 15 residues. DNA for the CDR3: TGCGCCAGCAGCTTGGTTGGTGGAAGATCCTACGAGCAGTACTTC. Amino acid sequence: CASSLVGGRSYEQYF.

The V gene is TRBV6-2 or TRBV6-3, the J gene TRBJ2-2; a possible D gene is TRBD1 (6 bases). The CDR3 runs 13 residues. V was shortened by 6 bases and J by 5 bases, with 10 bases between the two germline ends. Germline CDR1 is MNHEY and CDR2 is SVGEGT. This chain's CDR3 is CASRSQGTGELFF. The DNA of the CDR3 is TGTGCCAGCAGATCCCAGGGGACCGGGGAGCTGTTTTTT.

The gene calls are TRBV11-2 and TRBJ2-1; no clear D. The germline gives CDR1 SGHAT, CDR2 FQNNGV. This CDR3 is built from 16 residues. V shed 2 bases and J shed 2 bases, with 13 bases lying between them. The CDR3 DNA is TGTGCCAGCAGCTTAACCCCTTTTGCAGCCTACAATGAGCAGTTCTTC. This encodes CASSLTPFAAYNEQFF.

This chain joins TRBV9 and TRBJ2-1, with 10 positions matching TRBD1. Germline loops: CDR1 SGDLS, CDR2 YYNGEE. CDR3 length: 14 amino acids. V lost 3 bases and J lost 9; bases outside the gene matches: 6. In DNA form, the CDR3 reads TGTGCCAGCAGCGGGGGACAGGGGTTCGGTGAGCAGTTCTTC. This translates into CASSGGQGFGEQFF.

The V and J genes are TRBV7-2 and TRBJ2-5; 11 positions agree with TRBD2. Germline assignment: CDR1 SGHTA and CDR2 FQGNSA. The CDR3 is made up of 16 amino acids. V trimming: 3 bases; J trimming: 0 bases; junction bases outside the gene matches: 3. The CDR3 nucleotides read TGTGCCAGCAGCTTCTCTAGCGGGGGGTACCAAGAGACCCAGTACTTC. It codes for CASSFSSGGYQETQYF.

This clonotype was detected ten times or more. The chain combines TRBV20-1 with TRBJ2-3; D remains unclear. V was shortened by 0 bases and J by 1 base, with 17 bases between the two germline ends. From germline, CDR1 is DFQATT and CDR2 SNEGSKA (reference sequence). This CDR3 comprises 17 residues. Here the CDR3 reads CSARDPARGPGTDTQYF. In nucleotides, the CDR3 is TGCAGTGCTAGAGACCCGGCGAGAGGCCCCGGCACAGATACGCAGTATTTT.

This clonotype has more than one count but fewer than ten. The rearrangement joins TRBV6-6 to TRBJ1-5, with D possibly matching TRBD1 (6 bases). Germline V gene lookup returns CDR1 MNHNY and CDR2 SVGAGI (reference sequence). Trimming shortened V by 2 bases and J by 5 bases, and 10 bases separated the two germline ends. The CDR3 covers 14 residues. This CDR3 reads CASSYPRGHQPQHF. The CDR3 DNA reads as TGTGCCAGCAGTTACCCCAGGGGTCATCAGCCCCAGCATTTT.

This clonotype was seen ten or more times. The chain joins TRBV5-1 to TRBJ2-2; no clear D. Germline assignment: CDR1 SGHRS and CDR2 YFSETQ. V lost 3 bases and J 6 bases, leaving 9 bases between the germline ends. The CDR3 has 13 amino acids. CDR3 sequence: CASSYSIAGELFF. CDR3 bases: TGCGCCAGCAGCTATAGCATTGCCGGGGAGCTGTTTTTT.

This chain links TRBV6-2 or TRBV6-3 with TRBJ2-7, with TRBD1 as a possible D gene (7 bases). The CDR3 contains 18 residues. Trimming shortened V by 2 bases and J by 2 bases, and 22 bases separated the two germline ends. The germline V gene has CDR1 MNHEY and CDR2 SVGEGT. The CDR3 region has the DNA TGTGCCAGCAGTTACGCTAAACTGAGGGGGCCGGGGGCCTACGAGCAGTACGTC. Protein: CASSYAKLRGPGAYEQYV.

Points on this clonotype: The junction does not match germline at one end; this may be a read error. This chain connects TRBV7-9 to TRBJ1-6; no definite D call. CDR1 is SEHNR, CDR2 FQNEAQ, per germline (reference sequence). The CDR3 spans 14 residues. In DNA, the CDR3 is TGTGCCAGCAGCTTACAGAGCAATAATTCACCACTCCACTTT. This encodes CASSLQSNNSPLHF.

As DNA, the CDR3 is TGTGCCAGCATTTTTGCAGGATTGAACACTGAAGCTTTCTTT. Amino acid sequence: CASIFAGLNTEAFF. The V and J genes are TRBV2 and TRBJ1-1, with D hard to call. Trimming stripped 7 bases from V and 0 bases from J, with 12 bases between. Germline lookup yields CDR1 SNHLY and CDR2 FYNNEI. There are 14 residues in the CDR3.

V usage is TRBV6-1 and J usage is TRBJ1-2, with D tentatively TRBD1 (6 bases). The CDR3 runs to 12 residues. V lost 7 bases to trimming and J lost 10 bases, with 16 bases between them. Germline CDR1 and CDR2: MNHNS and SASEGT. The DNA for the CDR3 is TGTGCCAGCACTTACATGCAGGGGCACTACACCTTC. Translation gives CASTYMQGHYTF.